This T cell receptor (beta chain) was documented in a study of blood T cell repertoires in COVID-19. Study-level information: Material from acute and convalescent COVID-19 was sourced from the United States, Italy and Spain. Sources were T cells, B-cell-depleted T cells, or PBMCs; the material itself was cDNA or gDNA.

The germline CDR1 and CDR2 sequences are LNHDA and SQIVND (reference sequence). V lost 7 bases and J lost 2; bases outside the gene matches: 6. The CDR3 is made up of 15 amino acids. Original analysis: Cell counts per sample came from amplifying reference gene primers. The table came from immunoSEQ multiplex PCR; TCRdb's copy has only in-frame clones and leaves some out. The V and J calls and clone size are taken from that table; D and trimming were inferred from the DNA. The data show 60,000 to 75,000 clones, approximately 90% seen once. What was sequenced was peripheral blood. The chain joins TRBV19 to TRBJ1-3, with 9 nucleotides matching TRBD1. The TCR sequence derives from a human donor in a cohort sampled during active COVID-19. The CDR3 DNA is TGTGCCAGTAATCCCCGACAGGGGGCTGGAAACACCATATATTTT. The encoded protein is CASNPRQGAGNTIYF. The full variable domain, rest sourced from reference TRBV19 and TRBJ1-3, is DGGITQSPKYLFRKEGQNVTLSCEQNLNHDAMYWYRQDPGQGLRLIYYSQIVNDFQKGDIAEGYSVSREKKESFPLTVTSAQKNPTAFYLCASNPRQGAGNTIYFGEGSWLTVV.